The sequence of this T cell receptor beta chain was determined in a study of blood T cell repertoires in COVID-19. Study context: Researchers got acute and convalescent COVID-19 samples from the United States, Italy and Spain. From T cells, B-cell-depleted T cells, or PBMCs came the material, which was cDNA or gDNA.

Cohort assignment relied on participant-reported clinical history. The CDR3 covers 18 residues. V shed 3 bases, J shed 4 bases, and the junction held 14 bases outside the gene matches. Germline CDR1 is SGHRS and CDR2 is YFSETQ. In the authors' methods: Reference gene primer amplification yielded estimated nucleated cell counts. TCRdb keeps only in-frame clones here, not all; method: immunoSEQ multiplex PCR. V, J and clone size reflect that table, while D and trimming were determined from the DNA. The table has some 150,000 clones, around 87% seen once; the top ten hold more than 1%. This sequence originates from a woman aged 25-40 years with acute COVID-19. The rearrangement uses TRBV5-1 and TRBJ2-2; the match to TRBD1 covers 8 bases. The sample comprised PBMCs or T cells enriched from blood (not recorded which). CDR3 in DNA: TGCGCCAGCAGCTCAGATGAGATGGTCGGGACAGGCACCGGGGAGCTGTTTTTT. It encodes CASSSDEMVGTGTGELFF.